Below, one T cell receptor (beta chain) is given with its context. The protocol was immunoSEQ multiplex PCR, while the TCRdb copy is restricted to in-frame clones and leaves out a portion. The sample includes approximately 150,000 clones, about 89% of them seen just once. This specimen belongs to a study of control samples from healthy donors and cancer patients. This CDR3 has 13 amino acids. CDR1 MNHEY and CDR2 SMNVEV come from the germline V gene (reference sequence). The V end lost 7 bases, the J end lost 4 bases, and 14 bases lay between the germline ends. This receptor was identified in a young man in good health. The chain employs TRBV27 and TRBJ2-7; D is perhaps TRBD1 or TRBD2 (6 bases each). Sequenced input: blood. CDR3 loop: CASKVPGAYEQYF. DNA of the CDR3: TGTGCCAGCAAGGTACCGGGGGCGTACGAGCAGTACTTC.